The clone carrying this T cell receptor beta chain came up a few times. The length of the CDR3 is 12 residues. Germline lookup yields CDR1 SNHLY and CDR2 FYNNEI. V shed 8 bases and J shed 5 bases, with 10 bases lying between them. In the PCR, 60 Vbeta and 13 Jbeta primers were used. How the authors handled the data: Roughly 10 million shared chains were among roughly 81 million unique TCR beta chains counted in a later analysis. The data were produced by immunoSEQ multiplex PCR, yet TCRdb's version contains in-frame clones alone and is incomplete. V and J calls and clone size are those listed in that table; D and trimming were worked out from the DNA. The sample lists about 160,000 clones; over 70% were seen once. This sample stems from a study of cytomegalovirus exposure and HLA in healthy donors.

Sample: PBMCs. This sequence originates from a middle-aged woman in good health and CMV-seropositive. V usage is TRBV2 and J usage is TRBJ1-5; D unclear. CDR3 in amino acids: CASASGDQPQHF. The DNA for the CDR3 is TGTGCCAGCGCATCGGGTGATCAGCCCCAGCATTTT.